Listed here is a single TCR beta chain. Antigen: not known. This sample stems from a study of cytomegalovirus exposure and HLA in healthy donors. Study-wide results and caveats: Near-uniform donor sequencing depth was presumed by presence/absence analyses. Sequencing likely generated an artifact that appeared as a cluster of highly shared sequence variants. Being indistinguishable, some V segments were excluded, TRBV6-2 and TRBV6-3 among them.

A multiplex PCR was run with 60 Vbeta primers and 13 Jbeta primers. Methods used by the authors: The authors later counted about 80 million unique TCR beta chains, roughly 10 million of them shared. This table comes from immunoSEQ multiplex PCR, and its TCRdb copy is limited to in-frame clones, with some not included. V and J calls and clone size follow that table, whereas D and trimming were derived from the DNA. The profile covers 100,000 to 130,000 clones, with roughly 80% appearing a single time and approximately 2% taken by the ten largest. CDR1 MNHNS and CDR2 SASEGT come from the germline V gene. The CDR3 runs 15 residues. The V end was cut by 4 bases, the J end by 0 bases, with 10 bases between.

The V call is TRBV6-1, the J call TRBJ1-5; D gene ambiguous. The sequenced material came from PBMCs. The sequence was collected from a man younger than 45 in good health and CMV-seronegative. Written as DNA, the CDR3 is TGTGCCAGCAGTGTTGAGGGTACTAGCAATCAGCCCCAGCATTTT. Its translation is CASSVEGTSNQPQHF.